The 32 T cell receptor beta chains presented below share a single source sample, sequenced in a study of CD8+ T cells in alopecia areata. Sequencing relied on a cDNA template that was reverse transcribed from extracted RNA. Data came from immunoSEQ multiplex PCR; TCRdb stores just in-frame clones and leaves some out. The sample yields more than 110,000 clones, nearly 55% seen once. Treatment indicated: oral pan-JAK inhibitor, 5-10 mg twice daily. Sequencing was performed on CD8+ T cells sorted from blood, taken at week 4, from a patient treated with tofacitinib. These receptors all come from a human donor with alopecia areata.

The chain uses TRBV5-4 and TRBJ1-1; D gene unclear. Germline V gives CDR1 SGHNT, CDR2 YYREEE (reference sequence). The length of the CDR3 is 13 residues. Trimming took 1 base from V and 2 from J, leaving 6 bases between them. CDR3 coding DNA: TGTGCCAGCAGCTTGTTCCTAAACACTGAAGCTTTCTTT. Its protein product is CASSLFLNTEAFF. The full variable domain, rest sourced from reference TRBV5-4 and TRBJ1-1, is ETGVTQSPTHLIKTRGQQVTLRCSSQSGHNTVSWYQQALGQGPQFIFQYYREEENGRGNFPPRFSGLQFPNYSSELNVNALELDDSALYLCASSLFLNTEAFFGQGTRLTVV.

CDR3 in amino acids: CSVEDLRGRGYTF. The DNA of the CDR3 is TGCAGCGTTGAAGATCTTCGGGGGAGAGGCTACACCTTC. This chain uses TRBV29-1 with TRBJ1-2; D may be TRBD1 (5 bases). The CDR3 consists of 13 residues. Germline V gene sequence: CDR1 SQVTM, CDR2 ANQGSEA. V lost 0 bases to trimming and J lost 8 bases, with 13 bases between them.

In its sample, this clone was seen once. The chain carries TRBV5-6 and TRBJ1-1, with a tentative D call TRBD1 (5 bases). The CDR3 length is 14 residues. Per the germline V gene, CDR1 is SGHDT and CDR2 is YYEEEE. V was pared by 5 bases and J by 1 base, with 12 bases between. The DNA of the CDR3 is TGTGCCAGCAGTCGAGGCAGGGAGAACACTGAAGCTTTCTTT. Translated: CASSRGRENTEAFF.

This clone came up a few times. This chain uses TRBV23-1 with TRBJ2-1; no clear D. TRBV23-1 is recorded as an ORF, its role being uncertain. CDR3 size: 11 residues. V lost 4 bases, J lost 4 bases, and 2 bases lay in between. The CDR3 here is CASSLYNEQFF. The CDR3 DNA sequence: TGCGCCAGCAGTCTTTACAATGAGCAGTTCTTC.

The V call is TRBV2, the J call TRBJ1-5, with a possible D match to TRBD1 (5 bases). This CDR3 contains 14 residues. V was shortened by 5 bases and J by 1 base, with 9 bases between the two germline ends. Germline V CDR1 and CDR2: SNHLY, FYNNEI. CDR3: CASSSTESNQPQHF. CDR3 nucleotide sequence: TGTGCCAGCAGTTCGACAGAAAGCAATCAGCCCCAGCATTTT.

Only a few counts were recorded for this clone. The rearrangement uses TRBV7-9 and TRBJ2-7, with a tentative D call TRBD2 (6 bases). The germline CDR1 and CDR2 sequences are SEHNR and FQNEAQ (reference sequence). The CDR3 spans 13 residues. Trimming pared 5 bases from V and 4 bases from J, leaving 12 bases between. CDR3 in amino acids: CASSPRGGYEQYF. The CDR3 nucleotides read TGTGCCAGCAGCCCCCGTGGAGGGTACGAGCAGTACTTC.

As for this clone: Germline is not matched at one junction end, which may reflect a read error. The chain links TRBV5-6 to TRBJ2-3; 11 bases align to TRBD1. The CDR3 is 11 residues long. The germline V gene has CDR1 SGHDT and CDR2 YYEEEE. CDR3 bases: TGTGCCAGCAGCGCCGGGACAGGGGGTCATTTT. The encoded protein is CASSAGTGGHF.

This chain uses TRBV30 with TRBJ2-6; no firm D call. CDR1 GTSNPN and CDR2 SVGIG come from the germline V gene (reference sequence). V lost 0 bases and J lost 4, with 22 bases in between. The CDR3 runs 19 residues. Here the CDR3 DNA reads TGTGCCTGGAGTGTAGGACCCCCGGACCCCCCGGCGGGGGCCAACGTCCTGACTTTC. Translation gives CAWSVGPPDPPAGANVLTF.

V usage is TRBV29-1 and J usage is TRBJ2-3; D remains unclear. The CDR3 is made up of 11 amino acids. Germline assignment: CDR1 SQVTM and CDR2 ANQGSEA. Trimming took off 6 bases at V and 7 bases at J, with 11 bases between the two ends. Here the CDR3 reads CSVPIGNTQYF. The CDR3, as DNA: TGCAGCGTCCCGATCGGAAATACGCAGTATTTT.

J is TRBJ1-2 and V is TRBV25-1, with D possibly TRBD1 on 6 matching bases. Germline loops: CDR1 MGHDK, CDR2 SYGVNS. The CDR3 has 14 residues. V lost 8 bases and J 4 bases, leaving 17 bases between the germline ends. Written as DNA, the CDR3 is TGTGCCAGCCATGATGGGGAGGACAGCTATGGCTACACCTTC. Protein: CASHDGEDSYGYTF.

The genes are TRBV25-1 and TRBJ1-2; D not certain. There are 12 residues in the CDR3. Per the germline V gene, CDR1 is MGHDK and CDR2 is SYGVNS. The V and J ends lost 4 bases and 4 bases respectively, with 7 bases between them. The CDR3 DNA is TGTGCCAGCAGTGCTGGTGTCTATGGCTACACCTTC. Encoded protein: CASSAGVYGYTF.

The chain carries TRBV5-6 and TRBJ2-3; TRBD2 is a possible D gene (6 bases). Looked up from germline, CDR1 is SGHDT and CDR2 is YYEEEE. V was clipped by 2 bases and J by 0 bases, with 10 bases between them. The CDR3 loop spans 15 amino acids. This CDR3 reads CASSFTSSSTDTQYF. CDR3 nucleotide sequence: TGTGCCAGCAGCTTTACTAGCTCTAGCACAGATACGCAGTATTTT.

This clone was counted once. This sequence joins TRBV20-1 and TRBJ2-5; D unresolved. The CDR3 is 11 residues long. CDR1 and CDR2 from the germline V gene are DFQATT and SNEGSKA (reference sequence). V lost 2 bases, J lost 7 bases, and 8 bases lay in between. The CDR3 here is CSARYRWTQYF. The CDR3 DNA follows: TGCAGTGCTAGATATAGGTGGACCCAGTACTTC.

This clone was observed a handful of times. The J gene is TRBJ1-6, the V gene TRBV10-3; no reliable D call. Germline assignment: CDR1 ENHRY and CDR2 SYGVKD. There are 16 residues in the CDR3. The germline V and J ends were trimmed by 1 base and 7 bases, with 14 bases remaining between them. The CDR3 nucleotides are TGTGCCATCAGTGAGTTCGTACGCGGCGAGAATTCACCCCTCCACTTT. Residues: CAISEFVRGENSPLHF.

V gene TRBV29-1 combines with J gene TRBJ2-1; maybe TRBD2 (5 bases). Trimming shortened V by 7 bases and J by 4 bases, and 14 bases separated the two germline ends. This CDR3 is built from 13 residues. CDR1 SQVTM and CDR2 ANQGSEA come from the germline V gene. The CDR3 here is CSGKSGEYNEQFF. CDR3 nucleotides: TGCAGCGGGAAGAGCGGAGAGTACAATGAGCAGTTCTTC.

Points on this clone: The same CDR3 is also encoded by other DNA sequences in this sample. The chain has TRBV7-9 and TRBJ2-7; perhaps D is TRBD1 or TRBD2 (6 bases each). This CDR3 is built from 12 residues. The V end was cut by 2 bases, the J end by 6 bases, with 8 bases between. Germline CDR1 and CDR2: SEHNR and FQNEAQ (reference sequence). The CDR3 here is CASSLSGAEQYF. The DNA for the CDR3 is TGTGCCAGCAGCTTATCGGGGGCCGAGCAGTACTTC.

This clone has a single count. The chain joins TRBV11-2 to TRBJ2-7, with D perhaps TRBD1 (6 bases). In germline, CDR1 is SGHAT, CDR2 FQNNGV. Trimming took 5 bases from V and 0 from J, leaving 8 bases between them. This CDR3 has 13 amino acids. The CDR3 nucleotides are TGTGCCAGCAGCGACAGGACCTCCTACGAGCAGTACTTC. Its protein product is CASSDRTSYEQYF. The entire variable domain, with the rest obtained from reference TRBV11-2 and TRBJ2-7, is as follows: EAGVAQSPRYKIIEKRQSVAFWCNPISGHATLYWYQQILGQGPKLLIQFQNNGVVDDSQLPKDRFSAERLKGVDSTLKIQPAKLEDSAVYLCASSDRTSYEQYFGPGTRLTVT.

This clone was counted between two and nine times. The chain is built from TRBV2 and TRBJ2-2; no reliable D call. In germline, CDR1 is SNHLY, CDR2 FYNNEI. This CDR3 contains 14 residues. The ends were cut back, 6 bases at V and 0 bases at J, with 8 bases in the middle. CDR3 sequence reads: CASRVQTNTGELFF. The DNA of the CDR3 is TGTGCCAGCAGAGTTCAGACGAACACCGGGGAGCTGTTTTTT.

CDR3 residues: CATSTRGGSGPLGEKLFF. The DNA of the CDR3 is TGTGCCACCAGCACAAGAGGGGGTTCAGGGCCCCTGGGGGAAAAACTGTTTTTT. The chain links TRBV15 to TRBJ1-4; TRBD1 is a possible D gene (6 bases). V was trimmed by 4 bases and J by 8 bases, leaving 26 bases between them. CDR1 is LNHNV, CDR2 YYDKDF, per germline (reference sequence). This CDR3 comprises 18 residues.

This chain uses TRBV5-6 with TRBJ2-7; 11 bases are a match to TRBD1. V shed 2 bases, J shed 5 bases, and the junction held 3 bases outside the gene matches. The CDR3 has 14 residues. The germline CDR1 and CDR2 sequences are SGHDT and YYEEEE. Written as DNA, the CDR3 is TGTGCCAGCAGCTTCCGGACAGGGGGCCACGAGCAGTACTTC. This encodes CASSFRTGGHEQYF.

This chain links TRBV6-6 with TRBJ2-7; weak D call: TRBD1 (6 bases). The CDR3 is 13 residues long. Trimming left V 6 bases short and J 3 bases short, with 12 bases between. Germline V gene lookup returns CDR1 MNHNY and CDR2 SVGAGI (reference sequence). CDR3 sequence: CASRAGVIYEQYF. CDR3 DNA: TGTGCCAGCAGGGCAGGGGTTATCTACGAGCAGTACTTC.

This rearrangement joins TRBV4-1 to TRBJ2-7, with D unclear. The CDR3 loop spans 13 amino acids. Germline V gives CDR1 MGHRA, CDR2 YSYEKL. V lost 1 base, J lost 5 bases, and 9 bases lay in between. CDR3 loop: CASSQVGTDEQYF. As DNA, the CDR3 is TGCGCCAGCAGCCAAGTTGGAACTGACGAGCAGTACTTC.

The J gene is TRBJ2-2, the V gene TRBV5-1, with TRBD1 identical over 8 bases. V gave up 0 bases and J gave up 7 bases; unmatched junction bases: 8. Per the germline V gene, CDR1 is SGHRS and CDR2 is YFSETQ. The CDR3 has 16 amino acids. The CDR3 is CASSLEAGGFNGELFF. The CDR3 coding sequence is TGCGCCAGCAGCTTGGAGGCAGGGGGCTTCAACGGGGAGCTGTTTTTT. The entire variable domain, with the rest obtained from reference TRBV5-1 and TRBJ2-2, is as follows: KAGVTQTPRYLIKTRGQQVTLSCSPISGHRSVSWYQQTPGQGLQFLFEYFSETQRNKGNFPGRFSGRQFSNSRSEMNVSTLELGDSALYLCASSLEAGGFNGELFFGEGSRLTVL.

The J gene is TRBJ1-2, the V gene TRBV6-5; 8 bases agree with TRBD1. This CDR3 has 14 residues. Germline assignment: CDR1 MNHEY and CDR2 SVGAGI. V gave up 6 bases and J gave up 4 bases; unmatched junction bases: 7. In DNA, the CDR3 is TGTGCCAGCAGGCTCAGGGGGCAGACCTATGGCTACACCTTC. Protein sequence: CASRLRGQTYGYTF.

This clone appeared a few times. The J gene is TRBJ1-1, the V gene TRBV29-1, with 8 bases aligning to TRBD1. The CDR3 spans 11 residues. Trimming at V came to 5 bases and at J to 9 bases, leaving 5 bases not matched to a gene. Germline V gene lookup returns CDR1 SQVTM and CDR2 ANQGSEA. The CDR3 region is CSVSGQGKAFF. DNA for the CDR3: TGCAGCGTTTCCGGACAGGGAAAAGCTTTCTTT.

This clone was counted only a few times. The rearrangement links TRBV2 to TRBJ2-7; D is uncertain. V was pared by 6 bases and J by 2 bases, with 8 bases between. Germline V gene data show CDR1 as SNHLY and CDR2 as FYNNEI. The CDR3 contains 12 residues. The CDR3 DNA reads as TGTGCCAGCAGAACAAAGCCCTACGAGCAGTACTTC. This sequence encodes CASRTKPYEQYF.

The chain recombines TRBV27 with TRBJ2-7; the match to TRBD2 covers 13 bases. Germline V gene data show CDR1 as MNHEY and CDR2 as SMNVEV (reference sequence). V lost 5 bases, J lost 2 bases, and 6 bases stayed unmatched. CDR3 length: 16 amino acids. DNA for the CDR3: TGTGCCAGCAGTGCAATACTAGCGGGGGGGACCTACGAGCAGTACTTC. It encodes CASSAILAGGTYEQYF.

The chain employs TRBV29-1 and TRBJ2-7, with D perhaps assigned TRBD1 or TRBD2 (6 bases each). Trimming shortened V by 3 bases and J by 6 bases, and 18 bases separated the two germline ends. The CDR3 has 14 residues. CDR1 is SQVTM, CDR2 ANQGSEA, per germline. CDR3 loop: CSVETPRGPAEQYF. CDR3 sequence (DNA): TGCAGCGTTGAGACGCCCCGGGGGCCCGCCGAGCAGTACTTC.

The chain uses TRBV15 and TRBJ1-1, with a possible D match to TRBD1 (5 bases). The CDR3 runs to 13 residues. Trimming removed 0 bases at V and 7 bases at J, with 9 bases between. Germline CDR1 is LNHNV and CDR2 is YYDKDF (reference sequence). The CDR3 nucleotides are TGTGCCACCAGCAGAGATCGACAGAGTGAAGCTTTCTTT. Protein: CATSRDRQSEAFF.

CDR3 DNA: TGTGCCAGTCGTGACGGCCCGTATGGCTACACCTTC. Translating gives CASRDGPYGYTF. The chain employs TRBV19 and TRBJ1-2; no definite D call. CDR3 length: 12 amino acids. Germline CDR1 LNHDA, CDR2 SQIVND (reference sequence). The ends were cut back, 8 bases at V and 5 bases at J, with 12 bases in the middle.

This clone was seen a handful of times. This chain links TRBV27 with TRBJ2-7, with 10 bases aligning to TRBD1. J gave up 7 bases and V 7 bases, and 13 bases lay outside the gene matches. Looked up from germline, CDR1 is MNHEY and CDR2 is SMNVEV (reference sequence). CDR3 length: 15 amino acids. This CDR3 reads CASTGDGTGVSEQYF. The CDR3 bases are TGTGCCAGCACCGGAGATGGGACAGGGGTTAGTGAGCAGTACTTC.

V usage is TRBV27 and J usage is TRBJ2-3; 10 bases line up with TRBD2. Germline V CDR1 and CDR2: MNHEY, SMNVEV (reference sequence). The CDR3 has 16 residues. With V trimmed by 2 bases and J by 5 bases, 7 bases remained unmatched. The CDR3 nucleotides read TGTGCCAGCAGTTTAATAACTAGCGGGGCTGGAGATACGCAGTATTTT. Protein: CASSLITSGAGDTQYF.